The next 13 T cell receptor beta chains were all read from a single sample in a study of T cell responses to AZD1222 COVID-19 vaccine. The repertoire was sequenced with immunoSEQ multiplex PCR; TCRdb's copy has only in-frame clones and lacks some. Of over 85,000 clones listed, approximately 94% are singletons. The sequenced sample was peripheral blood, obtained on day 0 of AZD1222 vaccination. These receptors were collected from an adult in good health.

V usage is TRBV5-1 and J usage is TRBJ2-1, with TRBD2 matching over 12 bases. Looked up from germline, CDR1 is SGHRS and CDR2 is YFSETQ. CDR3 length equals 18 residues. V lost 5 bases to trimming and J lost 0 bases; unmatched junction nucleotides: 9. CDR3 loop: CASSPGLAGLGSYNEQFF. The DNA for the CDR3 is TGCGCCAGCAGTCCGGGACTAGCGGGCCTCGGCTCCTACAATGAGCAGTTCTTC.

This chain joins TRBV15 and TRBJ2-1, with 10 nucleotides matching TRBD2. The CDR3 is made up of 17 amino acids. Germline assignment: CDR1 LNHNV and CDR2 YYDKDF (reference sequence). V lost 3 bases, J lost 4 bases, and 9 bases stayed unmatched. DNA of the CDR3: TGTGCCACCAGCAGGGGGGACCTAGCGGGGGCATACAATGAGCAGTTCTTC. It is translated as CATSRGDLAGAYNEQFF.

This chain links TRBV28 with TRBJ1-5; D gene uncertain. There are 17 residues in the CDR3. Trimming removed 3 bases from V and 6 bases from J, with 21 bases in between. The germline CDR1 and CDR2 sequences are MDHEN and SYDVKM. CDR3 nucleotide sequence: TGTGCCAGCAGTTTTTTAGGTAAGCGGGTTGTATCTCAGCCCCAGCATTTT. Translated, it gives CASSFLGKRVVSQPQHF.

This clone has just one count. This chain connects TRBV6-1 to TRBJ2-5, with D maybe TRBD1 (5 bases). Between the trimmed V and J ends, which lost 2 bases and 5 bases, there was a span of 9 bases. CDR3 length: 13 residues. Germline CDR1 and CDR2: MNHNS and SASEGT. CDR3 DNA sequence: TGTGCCAGCAGTGAATTGGGGCCGGAGACCCAGTACTTC. Protein sequence: CASSELGPETQYF.

V and J are TRBV5-1 and TRBJ2-3; 7 bases align to TRBD2. V was clipped by 2 bases and J by 0 bases; unmatched bases: 6. Germline loops: CDR1 SGHRS, CDR2 YFSETQ. The CDR3 is made up of 16 amino acids. The CDR3 DNA is TGCGCCAGCAGCTTCGGGGGAGGGCCTAGCACAGATACGCAGTATTTT. This sequence encodes CASSFGGGPSTDTQYF.

The chain couples TRBV28 to TRBJ2-7, with D perhaps matching TRBD2 (5 bases). This CDR3 spans 12 amino acids. CDR1 is MDHEN and CDR2 is SYDVKM in the germline V gene. Between the trimmed V and J ends, which lost 7 bases and 6 bases, there was a span of 13 bases. The CDR3 nucleotides are TGTGCCAGCAACCCGCTAGGAGGCGAGCAGTACTTC. Its protein product is CASNPLGGEQYF.

The rearrangement joins TRBV9 to TRBJ1-2; the D is unclear. The length of the CDR3 is 14 residues. Trimming cost V 4 bases and J 4 bases, with 14 bases left between them. From germline, CDR1 is SGDLS and CDR2 YYNGEE. The CDR3: CASSPNRETYGYTF. The CDR3 DNA is TGTGCCAGCAGCCCAAACCGGGAAACCTATGGCTACACCTTC.

CDR3 DNA: TGTGCCAGCAGCCGCCGGGACACGGGGACCCAGTACTTC. Translated, it gives CASSRRDTGTQYF. The chain links TRBV27 to TRBJ2-5, with D perhaps matching TRBD1 (6 bases). Trimming stripped 6 bases from V and 7 bases from J, with 15 bases between. This CDR3 is built from 13 residues. Germline CDR1 reads MNHEY; CDR2 reads SMNVEV (reference sequence).

This chain links TRBV5-1 with TRBJ1-6; the match to TRBD1 covers 9 bases. Germline CDR1 and CDR2: SGHRS and YFSETQ. This CDR3 region has 16 residues. The J segment lost 10 bases and the V segment lost 0 bases, leaving 8 bases of the junction unmatched. For the CDR3, the DNA is TGCGCCAGCAGCTTGGCCGGGGGACAGGGTTTATCACCCCTCCACTTT. This encodes CASSLAGGQGLSPLHF.

The chain has TRBV14 and TRBJ1-4, with D uncertain. CDR1 is SGHDN and CDR2 is FVKESK in the germline V gene. The ends were cut back, 4 bases at V and 8 bases at J, with 11 bases in the middle. The CDR3 spans 13 residues. The CDR3 protein is CASSRSVGEKLFF. The CDR3 DNA is TGTGCCAGCAGCCGATCAGTTGGCGAAAAACTGTTTTTT.

The rearrangement uses TRBV7-9 and TRBJ1-2; weak D call: TRBD1 (5 bases). This CDR3 has 14 residues. Trimming pared 1 base from V and 4 bases from J, leaving 10 bases between. Germline-derived CDR1 and CDR2 are SEHNR and FQNEAQ (reference sequence). For the CDR3, the DNA is TGTGCCAGCAGCTTAGGGGGGGGAGCCTATGGCTACACCTTC. The encoded protein is CASSLGGGAYGYTF.

V gene TRBV7-2 combines with J gene TRBJ2-7, with unresolved D. This CDR3 comprises 13 residues. With 5 bases removed from V and 2 bases from J, the gap between germline ends came to 10 bases. Germline V CDR1 and CDR2: SGHTA, FQGNSA. This chain's CDR3 is CASSLWGPYEQYF. Written as DNA, the CDR3 is TGTGCCAGCAGCCTCTGGGGTCCCTACGAGCAGTACTTC.

This rearrangement joins TRBV12-3 or TRBV12-4 to TRBJ1-1, with unresolved D. With 2 bases removed from V and 7 bases from J, the gap between germline ends came to 11 bases. CDR3 length equals 13 residues. CDR3 protein: CASSLTQGIEAFF. The CDR3 region has the DNA TGTGCCAGCAGTTTAACCCAAGGGATTGAAGCTTTCTTT.